The present T cell receptor (beta chain) was sequenced within a study of T-cell memory formation after mild COVID-19. Whole-study context: The study found TCR clusters largely donor specific.

Findings of the study overall: Contracting CD4+ clones were located mainly in CM and EM, and CD8+ clones in EMRA.

As regards this clonotype: Its antigen is unidentified.

Using constant-segment primers, 5'RACE produced TCR alpha and TCR beta cDNA libraries carrying sample barcodes and UMIs. TCRdb recomputed calls from the 5' RACE reads with MiXCR, one row per CDR3 protein. The sample lists fewer than 250,000 distinct CDR3 sequences, about 10% occurring once. Per germline, CDR1 SGHTA and CDR2 FQGNSA. The CDR3 is 15 amino acids. Losses at the gene ends were 3 bases for V and 7 bases for J; bases not matched to a gene: 9. The material sequenced was PBMCs or a T cell subset sorted from them (not recorded which). This TCR was sampled from a man aged 18 to 35 who had mild COVID-19 (a few samples of this study predate the infection). Cell type and time point are not known. The chain uses TRBV7-2 and TRBJ2-1, with 7 bases matching TRBD2. DNA for the CDR3: TGTGCCAGCAGCTTTCGCGGGGGAATCGGGAATGAGCAGTTCTTC. Its translation: CASSFRGGIGNEQFF.